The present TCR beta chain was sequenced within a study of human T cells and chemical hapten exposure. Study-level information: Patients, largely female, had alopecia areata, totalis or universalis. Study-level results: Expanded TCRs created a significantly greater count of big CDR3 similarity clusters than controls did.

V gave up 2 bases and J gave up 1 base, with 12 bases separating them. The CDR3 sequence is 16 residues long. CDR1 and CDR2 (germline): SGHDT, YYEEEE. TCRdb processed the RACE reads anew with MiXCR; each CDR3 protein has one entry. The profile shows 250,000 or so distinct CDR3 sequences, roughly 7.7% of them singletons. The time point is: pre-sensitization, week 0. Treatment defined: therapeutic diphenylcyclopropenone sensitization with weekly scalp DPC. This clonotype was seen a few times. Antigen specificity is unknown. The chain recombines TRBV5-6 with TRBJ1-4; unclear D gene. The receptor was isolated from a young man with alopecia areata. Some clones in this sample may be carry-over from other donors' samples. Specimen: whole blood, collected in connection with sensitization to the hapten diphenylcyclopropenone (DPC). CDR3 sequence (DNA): TGTGCCAGCAGCTTATTTTTTAGTGGAACTAATGAAAAACTGTTTTTT. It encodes CASSLFFSGTNEKLFF.